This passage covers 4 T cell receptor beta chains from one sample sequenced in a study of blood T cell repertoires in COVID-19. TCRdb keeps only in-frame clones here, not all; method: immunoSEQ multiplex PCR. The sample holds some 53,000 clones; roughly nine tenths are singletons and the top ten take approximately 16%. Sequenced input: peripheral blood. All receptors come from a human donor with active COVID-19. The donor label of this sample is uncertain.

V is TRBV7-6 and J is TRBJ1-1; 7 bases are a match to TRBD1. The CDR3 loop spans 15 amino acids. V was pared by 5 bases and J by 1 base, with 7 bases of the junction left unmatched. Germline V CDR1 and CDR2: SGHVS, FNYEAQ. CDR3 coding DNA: TGTGCCAGCAGCCCAAGACAGGGCGAGAACACTGAAGCTTTCTTT. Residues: CASSPRQGENTEAFF.

CDR3 in DNA: TGTGCCAGCAGCGAAAGACTAGCGGGGGGGTCAGATACGCAGTATTTT. Encoded protein: CASSERLAGGSDTQYF. The genes are TRBV7-2 and TRBJ2-3; 14 bases are a match to TRBD2. The CDR3 totals 16 residues. V lost 5 bases and J lost 4; bases outside the gene matches: 5. Germline assignment: CDR1 SGHTA and CDR2 FQGNSA.

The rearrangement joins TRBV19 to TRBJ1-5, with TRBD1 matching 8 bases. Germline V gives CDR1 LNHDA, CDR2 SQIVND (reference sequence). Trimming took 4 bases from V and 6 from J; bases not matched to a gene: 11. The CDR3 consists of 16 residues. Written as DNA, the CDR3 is TGTGCCAGTAGTAGGGCAGGGGGCTTAACGCGTCAGCCCCAGCATTTT. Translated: CASSRAGGLTRQPQHF.

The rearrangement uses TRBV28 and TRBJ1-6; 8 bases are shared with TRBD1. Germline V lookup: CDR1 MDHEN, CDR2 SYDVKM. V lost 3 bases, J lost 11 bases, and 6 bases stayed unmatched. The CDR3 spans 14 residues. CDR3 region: CASSFQGAVTPLHF. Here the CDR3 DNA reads TGTGCCAGCAGTTTCCAGGGGGCGGTTACACCCCTCCACTTT. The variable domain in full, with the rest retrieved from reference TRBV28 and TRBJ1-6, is DVKVTQSSRYLVKRTGEKVFLECVQDMDHENMFWYRQDPGLGLRLIYFSYDVKMKEKGDIPEGYSVSREKKERFSLILESASTNQTSMYLCASSFQGAVTPLHFGNGTRLTVT.